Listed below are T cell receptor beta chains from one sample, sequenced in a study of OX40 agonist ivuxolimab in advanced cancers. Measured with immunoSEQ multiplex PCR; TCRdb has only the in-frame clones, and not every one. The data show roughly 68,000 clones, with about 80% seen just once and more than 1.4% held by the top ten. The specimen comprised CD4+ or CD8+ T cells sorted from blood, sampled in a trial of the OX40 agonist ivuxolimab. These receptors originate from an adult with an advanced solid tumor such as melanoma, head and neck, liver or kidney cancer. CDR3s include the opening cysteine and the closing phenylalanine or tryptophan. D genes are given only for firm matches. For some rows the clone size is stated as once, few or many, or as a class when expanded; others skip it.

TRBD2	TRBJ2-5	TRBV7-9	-	TGTGCCAGCAGCTTATCTCTCGGGGGGTATGAGACCCAGTACTTC	CASSLSLGGYETQYF
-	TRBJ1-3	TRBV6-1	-	TGTGCCAGCAATTATCTCGGGGGACCCATATATTTT	CASNYLGGPIYF
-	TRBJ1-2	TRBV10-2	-	TGCGCCAGCAGTGGACAGACTAACTATGGCTACACCTTC	CASSGQTNYGYTF
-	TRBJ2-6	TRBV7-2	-	TGTGCCAGCACCAGAGTTGGGAGGGGGGCCAACGTCCTGACTTTC	CASTRVGRGANVLTF
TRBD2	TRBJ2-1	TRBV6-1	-	TGTGCCAGCAGTGAAGCGCTTCTAGCGGGGCCCCTTAGTGAGCAGTTCTTC	CASSEALLAGPLSEQFF
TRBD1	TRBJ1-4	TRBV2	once	TGTGCCAGCACCCGACGGGACAGGGGTGAGGAAAAACTGTTTTTT	CASTRRDRGEEKLFF
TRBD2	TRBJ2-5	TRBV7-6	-	TGTGCCAGCAGCCCCTCGGGGGGGGTAGAGACCCAGTACTTC	CASSPSGGVETQYF
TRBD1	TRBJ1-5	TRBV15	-	TGTGCCACCAGCCGAGGGACAGGGAATCAGCCCCAGCATTTT	CATSRGTGNQPQHF
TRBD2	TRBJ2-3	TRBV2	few	TGTGCCAGCAGTGAAGTTAGCGGGGCCACAGATACGCAGTATTTT	CASSEVSGATDTQYF
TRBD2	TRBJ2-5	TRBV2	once	TGTGCCAGCAGGGACTTAGCGGGGGGCCGGAGAGAGACCCAGTACTTC	CASRDLAGGRRETQYF
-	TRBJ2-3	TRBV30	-	TGTGCCTGGAGCGTAGACAGGAGGGTGACAGATACGCAGTATTTT	CAWSVDRRVTDTQYF
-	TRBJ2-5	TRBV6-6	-	TGTGCCAGCAGGGGAGGCGGACAGCAAGAGACCCAGTACTTC	CASRGGGQQETQYF
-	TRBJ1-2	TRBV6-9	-	TGTGCCAGCAGGACAGGACAGAACTATGGCTACACCTTC	CASRTGQNYGYTF
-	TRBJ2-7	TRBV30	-	TGTGCCTGGAGTAAGGACCCCGACTACGAGCAGTACTTC	CAWSKDPDYEQYF
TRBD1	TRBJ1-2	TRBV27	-	TGTGCCAGCAGCCGCGGACAGGGGGGCTATGGCTACACCTTC	CASSRGQGGYGYTF
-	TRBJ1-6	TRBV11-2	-	TGTGCCAGCAGCCTTTCGGACGGCAATTCACCCCTCCACTTT	CASSLSDGNSPLHF
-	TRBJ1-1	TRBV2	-	TGTGCCAGCAGTGTCGTAAGGGGTGGGACTGAAGCTTTCTTT	CASSVVRGGTEAFF
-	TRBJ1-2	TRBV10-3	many	TGTGCCATCAGTGTCTCCAGGACCAATGGCTACACCTTC	CAISVSRTNGYTF
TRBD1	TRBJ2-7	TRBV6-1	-	TGTGCCAGCAGCCGCGGTGAGGGGGCCGGTTACGAGCAGTACTTC	CASSRGEGAGYEQYF
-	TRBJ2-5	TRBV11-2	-	TGTGCCAGCAGCTTAGTACAGGTTCTCCAAGAGACCCAGTACTTC	CASSLVQVLQETQYF
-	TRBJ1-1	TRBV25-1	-	TGTGCCAGCAGTGAATTGGGGCGATGGTCGGTCGCTGAAGCTTTCTTT	CASSELGRWSVAEAFF
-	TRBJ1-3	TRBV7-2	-	TGTGCCAGCAGCGGCGGGCGGGGAAACACCATATATTTT	CASSGGRGNTIYF
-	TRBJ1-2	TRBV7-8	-	TGTGCCAGCAGCCCAACATCCGGGGGCTATTCCTATGGCTACACCTTC	CASSPTSGGYSYGYTF
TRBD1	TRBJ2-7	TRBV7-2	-	TGTGCCAGCAGCTTAGCCGGGACAGTCTCCTACGAGCAGTACTTC	CASSLAGTVSYEQYF
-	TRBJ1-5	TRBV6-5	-	TGTGCCAGCAGTTACTCGACACCTACGTTCAATCAGCCCCAGCATTTT	CASSYSTPTFNQPQHF
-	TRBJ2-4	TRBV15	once	TGTGCCACCAGCAGAGATGTGGGGTCACAAAACATTCAGTACTTC	CATSRDVGSQNIQYF
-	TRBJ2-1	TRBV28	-	TGTGCCAGCACCCCGTCGGCGGTTGAGCAGTTCTTC	CASTPSAVEQFF
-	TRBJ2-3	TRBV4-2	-	TGTGCCAGCAGCCAAGTTAGGGGTTCCACAGATACGCAGTATTTT	CASSQVRGSTDTQYF
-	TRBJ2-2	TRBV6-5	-	TGTGCCAGCAGTTACGGGCTCAACCTCGGGGAGCTGTTTTTT	CASSYGLNLGELFF
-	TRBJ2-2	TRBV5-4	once	TGTGCCAGCAGCCCACAGGGGGGAGGGACCGGGGAGCTGTTTTTT	CASSPQGGGTGELFF
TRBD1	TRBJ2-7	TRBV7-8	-	TGTGCCAGCAGCTACCCGGGACAGGGATCGTACGAGCAGTACTTC	CASSYPGQGSYEQYF